Presented here are 32 T cell receptor beta chains from one specimen sequenced in a study of T cells after posttransplantation cyclophosphamide. Clones were sequenced by immunoSEQ multiplex PCR, and TCRdb holds only the in-frame ones, with some missing. The sample lists about 22,000 clones, 73% occurring once. Sequenced input: memory CD4+ T cells sorted from PBMCs. The receptor source for this set is a woman between 55 and 75 years old in good health, CMV-negative, and a related stem cell transplant donor.

The chain combines TRBV28 with TRBJ2-5, with 10 bases lining up with TRBD1. The V and J ends lost 8 bases and 4 bases, in that order; junction bases with no gene match: 13. The CDR3 extends over 16 amino acids. Germline-derived CDR1 and CDR2 are MDHEN and SYDVKM. The CDR3 bases are TGTGCCAGCCTCCGAGGGGGGGGACAGGGGAGAGAGACCCAGTACTTC. This translates into CASLRGGGQGRETQYF.

The chain joins TRBV15 to TRBJ2-1; 14 bases match TRBD2. The CDR3 totals 17 residues. Losses at the gene ends were 0 bases for V and 6 bases for J; bases not matched to a gene: 4. From germline, CDR1 is LNHNV and CDR2 YYDKDF (reference sequence). The CDR3 DNA sequence: TGTGCCACCAGCAGAGAGACTAGCGGGAGGGCCTTCAATGAGCAGTTCTTC. This gives the protein CATSRETSGRAFNEQFF.

The rearrangement links TRBV25-1 to TRBJ2-7; TRBD2 matches at 14 bases. The CDR3 runs to 15 residues. The germline CDR1 and CDR2 sequences are MGHDK and SYGVNS. V was clipped by 5 bases and J by 4 bases; unmatched bases: 4. The DNA for the CDR3 is TGTGCCAGCAGTCCAGGGACTAGCGGGAGTTACGAGCAGTACTTC. Residues: CASSPGTSGSYEQYF.

The rearrangement links TRBV5-1 to TRBJ2-7; TRBD1 might be the D (6 bases). There are 16 residues in the CDR3. V lost 0 bases to trimming and J lost 4 bases, with 17 bases between them. Germline V gene sequence: CDR1 SGHRS, CDR2 YFSETQ. In DNA, the CDR3 is TGCGCCAGCAGCTTGGCCATCGGGACAAGTCCTTACGAGCAGTACTTC. Translation: CASSLAIGTSPYEQYF. The full variable domain, with the rest looked up from reference TRBV5-1 and TRBJ2-7, is KAGVTQTPRYLIKTRGQQVTLSCSPISGHRSVSWYQQTPGQGLQFLFEYFSETQRNKGNFPGRFSGRQFSNSRSEMNVSTLELGDSALYLCASSLAIGTSPYEQYFGPGTRLTVT.

The chain is built from TRBV7-8 and TRBJ2-7, with 7 bases that match TRBD1. Germline assignment: CDR1 SGHVS and CDR2 FQNEAQ. V shed 5 bases, J shed 1 base, and the junction held 2 bases outside the gene matches. The CDR3 is 13 amino acids. CDR3 protein: CASSAGGSYEQYF. CDR3 in DNA: TGTGCCAGCAGCGCAGGGGGATCCTACGAGCAGTACTTC.

This chain links TRBV27 with TRBJ1-3; D ambiguous. This CDR3 has 16 residues. V was trimmed by 3 bases and J by 0 bases, leaving 12 bases between them. Germline lookup yields CDR1 MNHEY and CDR2 SMNVEV (reference sequence). The CDR3 reads CASSFGLPLSGNTIYF. In DNA, the CDR3 is TGTGCCAGCAGTTTTGGGCTTCCCCTCTCTGGAAACACCATATATTTT.

This chain uses TRBV15 with TRBJ2-7, with D hard to call. Germline loops: CDR1 LNHNV, CDR2 YYDKDF (reference sequence). V lost 6 bases and J lost 1, with 10 bases in between. The CDR3 totals 13 residues. Written as DNA, the CDR3 is TGTGCCACCAGTACAGAAAGTTCCTACGAGCAGTACTTC. Protein product: CATSTESSYEQYF.

This chain links TRBV6-1 with TRBJ1-5; TRBD1 agrees at 7 bases. The CDR3 is 17 residues long. CDR1 MNHNS and CDR2 SASEGT come from the germline V gene. V gave up 3 bases and J gave up 6 bases; unmatched junction bases: 14. The DNA for the CDR3 is TGTGCCAGCAGTGACCCCCTAACAAGACAGGGACTTCAGCCCCAGCATTTT. Its protein product is CASSDPLTRQGLQPQHF.

This CDR3 reads CASSFPLAGPTDTQYF. For the CDR3, the DNA is TGTGCCAGCAGCTTCCCTCTAGCGGGGCCCACAGATACGCAGTATTTT. The gene calls are TRBV7-2 and TRBJ2-3; 9 nucleotides match TRBD2. CDR1 is SGHTA and CDR2 is FQGNSA in the germline V gene. The junction had 6 bases not matched to a gene; V was cut back by 3 bases and J by 2 bases. This CDR3 has 16 amino acids. Looking up the rest from reference TRBV7-2 and TRBJ2-3 gives the full variable domain: GAGVSQSPSNKVTEKGKDVELRCDPISGHTALYWYRQSLGQGLEFLIYFQGNSAPDKSGLPSDRFSAERTGGSVSTLTIQRTQQEDSAVYLCASSFPLAGPTDTQYFGPGTRLTVL.

The chain is built from TRBV30 and TRBJ1-6; 8 nucleotides match TRBD1. CDR1 is GTSNPN and CDR2 is SVGIG in the germline V gene (reference sequence). The trim removed 5 bases at V and 7 bases at J, leaving 4 bases unmatched. The CDR3 covers 13 residues. CDR3 in DNA: TGTGCCTGGGAACAGGGGGGAAATTCACCCCTCCACTTT. Translated, it gives CAWEQGGNSPLHF.

The chain combines TRBV29-1 with TRBJ1-1; D possibly corresponds to TRBD1 (5 bases). Trimming left V 5 bases short and J 3 bases short, with 7 bases between. The CDR3 sequence is 11 residues long. The germline V gene encodes CDR1 SQVTM and CDR2 ANQGSEA. In nucleotides, the CDR3 is TGCAGCGTTCAGGGTTACACTGAAGCTTTCTTT. Translated, it gives CSVQGYTEAFF.

This clone has just one count. The chain is built from TRBV18 and TRBJ1-3; D is perhaps TRBD1 (5 bases). Germline CDR1 is KGHSH and CDR2 is LQKENI. With 3 bases removed from V and 0 bases from J, the gap between germline ends came to 9 bases. The CDR3 is 15 residues long. The CDR3 DNA reads TGTGCCAGCTCACCGACAGCCGACTCTGGAAACACCATATATTTT. Amino acids: CASSPTADSGNTIYF.

The V and J genes are TRBV7-2 and TRBJ2-3; tentatively, D is TRBD2 (5 bases). Germline CDR1 is SGHTA and CDR2 is FQGNSA. The V end was cut by 5 bases, the J end by 4 bases, with 10 bases between. The CDR3 is made up of 13 amino acids. The CDR3 region is CASSMAGADTQYF. The CDR3 region has the DNA TGTGCCAGCAGCATGGCCGGGGCAGATACGCAGTATTTT.

The rearrangement joins TRBV27 to TRBJ1-5; 7 nucleotides match TRBD1. The length of the CDR3 is 15 residues. Trimming took 4 bases from V and 3 from J; bases not matched to a gene: 6. From germline, CDR1 is MNHEY and CDR2 SMNVEV (reference sequence). The CDR3 loop reads CASSSLDRINQPQHF. The CDR3 DNA sequence: TGTGCCAGCAGTTCCTTGGACAGGATCAATCAGCCCCAGCATTTT.

The gene calls are TRBV5-1 and TRBJ1-2, with D perhaps matching TRBD1 (6 bases). V lost 4 bases and J 8 bases, leaving 21 bases between the germline ends. The germline CDR1 and CDR2 sequences are SGHRS and YFSETQ. This CDR3 is built from 15 residues. CDR3 residues: CASSLGDTSKSGYTF. The CDR3 region has the DNA TGCGCCAGCAGCCTGGGGGACACTTCTAAATCGGGCTACACCTTC.

The CDR3 reads CASSVVPNTEAFF. The CDR3 DNA reads TGTGCCAGCAGCGTAGTTCCGAACACTGAAGCTTTCTTT. J is TRBJ1-1 and V is TRBV21-1. TRBV21-1 is a documented pseudogene. There are 13 residues in the CDR3.

This clone was counted a few times. This rearrangement joins TRBV28 to TRBJ2-7; 9 bases map to TRBD2. CDR3 length equals 14 residues. From germline, CDR1 is MDHEN and CDR2 SYDVKM. With 3 bases clipped from V and 7 bases from J, the junction kept 7 bases outside the gene matches. CDR3 coding DNA: TGTGCCAGCAGTTTTATTAGCGGGAGAGAGGAGCAGTACTTC. Protein sequence: CASSFISGREEQYF.

This chain connects TRBV7-8 to TRBJ2-7; 10 bases fit TRBD2. V lost 3 bases to trimming and J lost 2 bases; unmatched junction nucleotides: 1. CDR3 length: 14 residues. The germline CDR1 and CDR2 sequences are SGHVS and FQNEAQ. CDR3 sequence reads: CASSFSGGAYEQYF. In nucleotides, the CDR3 is TGTGCCAGCAGCTTCAGCGGGGGGGCCTACGAGCAGTACTTC.

The chain carries TRBV6-1 and TRBJ1-3; D is ambiguous. Trimming pared 6 bases from V and 0 bases from J, leaving 9 bases between. Germline-derived CDR1 and CDR2 are MNHNS and SASEGT. The CDR3 has 14 amino acids. The CDR3 here is CASSSQASGNTIYF. The CDR3 DNA is TGTGCCAGCAGCTCGCAGGCCTCTGGAAACACCATATATTTT.

The chain links TRBV28 to TRBJ2-5; 9 nucleotides agree with TRBD2. The ends lost 7 bases at V and 5 bases at J; junction bases unmatched: 8. Per germline, CDR1 MDHEN and CDR2 SYDVKM. The CDR3 totals 14 residues. The CDR3: CASTASGMRETQYF. Written as DNA, the CDR3 is TGTGCCAGCACCGCTAGCGGGATGCGGGAGACCCAGTACTTC.

The chain recombines TRBV28 with TRBJ1-3; D may be TRBD1 (5 bases). The CDR3 covers 13 residues. The V end was cut by 2 bases, the J end by 6 bases, with 8 bases between. Germline CDR1 and CDR2: MDHEN and SYDVKM. The CDR3 DNA sequence: TGTGCCAGCAGTTTAGGAGGGACAAACACCATATATTTT. This encodes CASSLGGTNTIYF.

The chain couples TRBV19 to TRBJ2-4; TRBD1 aligns across 10 bases. The CDR3 is made up of 14 amino acids. The V and J ends lost 2 bases and 7 bases, in that order; junction bases with no gene match: 2. CDR1 and CDR2 from the germline V gene are LNHDA and SQIVND (reference sequence). CDR3 DNA sequence: TGTGCCAGTAGTATACGACAGGGGGCGAACATTCAGTACTTC. This translates into CASSIRQGANIQYF.

Only one count was recorded for this clone. The V and J genes are TRBV10-3 and TRBJ1-3, with 8 positions matching TRBD1. Looked up from germline, CDR1 is ENHRY and CDR2 is SYGVKD. The CDR3 loop spans 16 amino acids. The J segment lost 0 bases and the V segment lost 7 bases, leaving 8 bases of the junction unmatched. The CDR3 sequence is CAIMRSGTGSGNTIYF. As DNA, the CDR3 is TGTGCCATCATGCGCTCCGGGACAGGCTCTGGAAACACCATATATTTT.

The rearrangement links TRBV28 to TRBJ1-3; the D is unclear. The germline V gene has CDR1 MDHEN and CDR2 SYDVKM. The V and J ends lost 3 bases and 8 bases respectively, with 20 bases between them. CDR3 length: 16 amino acids. The DNA for the CDR3 is TGTGCCAGCAGTTTTAATTCTCCGTCCTCGGTGGACACCATATATTTT. It encodes CASSFNSPSSVDTIYF. The variable domain in full, completed from reference TRBV28 and TRBJ1-3, reads DVKVTQSSRYLVKRTGEKVFLECVQDMDHENMFWYRQDPGLGLRLIYFSYDVKMKEKGDIPEGYSVSREKKERFSLILESASTNQTSMYLCASSFNSPSSVDTIYFGEGSWLTVV.

The chain is built from TRBV25-1 and TRBJ2-5, with TRBD2 as a possible D gene (7 bases). Trimming stripped 2 bases from V and 6 bases from J, with 13 bases between. CDR3 size: 14 residues. The germline V gene has CDR1 MGHDK and CDR2 SYGVNS. CDR3 sequence (DNA): TGTGCCAGCAGTGAAGCGGGGGCCCCAAAGACCCAGTACTTC. Its translation is CASSEAGAPKTQYF.

This chain connects TRBV28 to TRBJ1-2; D gene ambiguous. The CDR3 is 11 amino acids. Trimming stripped 8 bases from V and 7 bases from J, with 11 bases between. The V gene's germline CDR1 is MDHEN and CDR2 SYDVKM. DNA of the CDR3: TGTGCCAGCTCGGGTCTCCGTGGCTACACCTTC. Residues: CASSGLRGYTF.

The chain joins TRBV9 to TRBJ2-5; a weak D match, TRBD2 (5 bases). Trimming pared 4 bases from V and 5 bases from J, leaving 15 bases between. Germline lookup yields CDR1 SGDLS and CDR2 YYNGEE. The CDR3 spans 14 residues. CDR3 amino acids: CASSSSGRVETQYF. In DNA form, the CDR3 reads TGTGCCAGCAGCTCCAGCGGAAGGGTGGAGACCCAGTACTTC.

The rearrangement joins TRBV4-1 to TRBJ1-1; D is ambiguous. In germline, CDR1 is MGHRA, CDR2 YSYEKL. With 6 bases removed from V and 0 bases from J, the gap between germline ends came to 11 bases. The CDR3 is made up of 14 amino acids. The chain's CDR3 is CASRETEVNTEAFF. CDR3 bases: TGCGCCAGCAGGGAGACGGAGGTGAACACTGAAGCTTTCTTT.

J is TRBJ2-4 and V is TRBV28; D may be TRBD1 (6 bases). With 4 bases removed from V and 7 bases from J, the gap between germline ends came to 8 bases. Germline loops: CDR1 MDHEN, CDR2 SYDVKM. The CDR3 is 12 amino acids. The CDR3 DNA follows: TGTGCCAGCAGTTCGGACAGTAACATTCAGTACTTC. Amino acid sequence: CASSSDSNIQYF.

J is TRBJ2-5 and V is TRBV5-1, with D uncertain. The V gene lost 0 bases and the J gene lost 3 bases, with 3 bases spanning the gap. Looked up from germline, CDR1 is SGHRS and CDR2 is YFSETQ. CDR3 length equals 12 residues. Here the CDR3 reads CASSLAKETQYF. The CDR3 bases are TGCGCCAGCAGCTTGGCCAAAGAGACCCAGTACTTC.

The rearrangement joins TRBV10-3 to TRBJ2-3; 8 nucleotides line up with TRBD1. Germline V gene lookup returns CDR1 ENHRY and CDR2 SYGVKD. J was trimmed by 2 bases and V by 7 bases; bases with no gene match: 5. The CDR3 contains 14 residues. DNA for the CDR3: TGTGCCATCACTAGACAGGGGATCACAGATACGCAGTATTTT. Translation: CAITRQGITDTQYF.

The chain carries TRBV7-9 and TRBJ1-6; 7 bases fit TRBD1. With V trimmed by 2 bases and J by 10 bases, 8 bases remained unmatched. The CDR3 loop spans 15 amino acids. Germline lookup yields CDR1 SEHNR and CDR2 FQNEAQ (reference sequence). This CDR3 is CASSLSNRGGSPLHF. DNA for the CDR3: TGTGCCAGCAGCTTATCTAACAGGGGTGGGTCACCCCTCCACTTT. The entire variable domain, with the rest obtained from reference TRBV7-9 and TRBJ1-6, is as follows: DTGVSQNPRHKITKRGQNVTFRCDPISEHNRLYWYRQTLGQGPEFLTYFQNEAQLEKSRLLSDRFSAERPKGSFSTLEIQRTEQGDSAMYLCASSLSNRGGSPLHFGNGTRLTVT.